This paragraph reports one T cell receptor beta chain. The antigen it recognizes is unknown. No much larger clonotype is one base removed from it; base qualities were not supplied. This sample was included in a study of T cells and copy number aberrations in small-cell lung cancer (dated by TCRdb to 2020 to 2023). Looking at the study overall: Whole-exome sequencing of the same tumor regions was paired with TCR repertoire sequencing so that T cell metrics could be related to mutations and copy number aberrations. Tumor TCR data existed for some 16 patients, while approximately 14 patients had TCR data covering both tumor and normal tissue. Here is what the overall study found, with its caveats: Compared with adjacent lung tissue, tumors showed lower T-cell density, richness and clonality, although the density difference was not significant. Every specimen was formalin-fixed paraffin-embedded tissue, a material known to introduce sequencing artifacts. A small sample size, resulting from surgical resection being uncommon in small-cell lung cancer, limited the study, and the findings need validation.

Reading the germline V gene gives CDR1 SGHVS and CDR2 FQNEAQ. V is trimmed back by 1 base and J by 5 bases, and the junction contains 6 bases that no gene match accounts for. From the cysteine through the phenylalanine, the CDR3 covers 17 amino acids. Only the CDR3 part of the read is kept: 51 bases, read in frame from the first base. Donors were patients with limited-stage small-cell lung cancer who underwent surgical resection in Hangzhou, China, between about 2007 and 2020. All donors were treated with upfront surgery without preoperative chemotherapy or radiotherapy, and immunotherapy was not given to any donor before or after surgery. All 19 patients in the sequenced cohort were smokers or heavy second-hand smokers. Adjacent normal lung was collected at least 2 cm from the tumor margin and was morphologically confirmed by two pathologists to be free of malignant cells. Multi-region TCR-beta sequencing of resected limited-stage small-cell lung cancers and of tumor-adjacent lung tissue was performed to characterize T cell repertoire heterogeneity. Genomic DNA was extracted from FFPE tissue using the AllPrep DNA/RNA FFPE Kit (Qiagen).

The immunoSEQ hsTCRB Kit, with multiplexed V- and J-gene primers, was used to amplify TCR-beta CDR3 regions from genomic DNA. Unique DNA barcodes were added in a second PCR, and the samples were pooled together with one negative control and one positive control. An Illumina MiSeq running a 150-cycle paired-end protocol was used to sequence the pooled TCR-beta libraries. The study's own analysis went as follows. Adaptive Biotechnologies processed the raw sequencing data and produced a report containing normalized, annotated TCR-beta repertoires. T-cell density was computed as TCR-beta templates normalized to usable DNA, which was estimated by amplifying housekeeping genes. Richness counted unique rearrangements, and clonality was defined as 1 minus Pielou's evenness. TCRdb holds this immuneACCESS table with in-frame rearrangements only. Some clones are missing; in checked studies, unresolved V genes explain under half, and the rest has no known cause. V and J calls and clone size come straight from that table; D and trimming were deduced from the DNA. The sample table contains around 2,400 clones; only one count was recorded for around 80% of them. The top ten clones comprise 8.5% to 10% of the sample.

In this chain, TRBV7-8 is recombined with TRBJ2-5, and 14 junctional nucleotides match TRBD2. The origin of this receptor is a man between 60 and 70 years old with small cell lung cancer. Input material: normal tissue next to the tumor. The sequence in DNA is TGTGCCAGCAGCTTAGGACTAGCGGGAGGGCTCGGGGAGACCCAGTACTTC. It is translated as CASSLGLAGGLGETQYF.